The 11 T cell receptor beta chains below were found in one sample sequenced in a study of T-cell memory formation after mild COVID-19. Each CDR3 protein is one row after TCRdb ran MiXCR on the 5' RACE reads. The profile shows under 400,000 distinct CDR3 sequences, 28% of them singletons. Sequenced: PBMCs or a T cell subset sorted from them (not recorded which). These receptors originate from an adult woman who had mild COVID-19 (a few samples of this study predate the infection). Cell type and time point are not known.

The chain carries TRBV30 and TRBJ2-2; D call uncertain. The ends were cut back, 3 bases at V and 1 base at J, with 6 bases in the middle. This CDR3 has 13 residues. Germline CDR1 is GTSNPN and CDR2 is SVGIG (reference sequence). The CDR3 coding sequence is TGTGCCTGGAGAAGCCAGAACACCGGGGAGCTGTTTTTT. Amino acids: CAWRSQNTGELFF.

This clonotype came up a few times. The genes are TRBV5-1 and TRBJ2-1; 10 bases fit TRBD1. Germline V gene data show CDR1 as SGHRS and CDR2 as YFSETQ. CDR3 length equals 15 residues. V gave up 4 bases and J gave up 5 bases; unmatched junction bases: 6. This chain's CDR3 is CASSDGTGDHNEQFF. The CDR3 DNA reads TGCGCCAGCAGCGACGGGACAGGGGATCACAATGAGCAGTTCTTC.

This clonotype was picked up a small number of times. The J gene is TRBJ2-1, the V gene TRBV6-5; TRBD2 aligns across 8 bases. V was clipped by 0 bases and J by 10 bases; unmatched bases: 8. The CDR3 contains 15 residues. The germline gives CDR1 MNHEY, CDR2 SVGAGI. The CDR3 nucleotides read TGTGCCAGCAGTTACTCCAGCGGGAGTACGGGGGAGCAGTTCTTC. This encodes CASSYSSGSTGEQFF.

This clonotype appeared a few times. The CDR3 loop reads CASSNVAGVDNEQFF. As DNA, the CDR3 is TGTGCCAGCAGTAACGTAGCGGGAGTGGACAATGAGCAGTTCTTC. The rearrangement uses TRBV6-4 and TRBJ2-1, with 9 bases identical to TRBD2. The CDR3 contains 15 residues. The V and J ends lost 5 bases and 5 bases, in that order; junction bases with no gene match: 7. Germline assignment: CDR1 MRHNA and CDR2 SNTAGT.

The V and J genes are TRBV12-3 or TRBV12-4 and TRBJ1-5; tentative D call: TRBD1 (5 bases). This CDR3 is 15 amino acids long. V lost 4 bases, J lost 2 bases, and 12 bases lay in between. The CDR3 loop is CASSSPGSGNQPQHF. In DNA form, the CDR3 reads TGTGCCAGCAGTTCCCCAGGGTCCGGCAATCAGCCCCAGCATTTT.

This chain connects TRBV12-5 to TRBJ1-1; D unclear. The CDR3 spans 13 residues. V lost 4 bases to trimming and J lost 7 bases, with 13 bases between them. In germline, CDR1 is LGHNT, CDR2 FRNRAP. Here the CDR3 reads CASGSPTAGEAFF. The CDR3 DNA reads TGTGCTAGTGGTTCCCCGACGGCTGGTGAAGCTTTCTTT.

This rearrangement joins TRBV12-3 or TRBV12-4 to TRBJ1-1; no reliable D call. Trimming took off 1 base at V and 5 bases at J, with 5 bases between the two ends. The CDR3 covers 12 residues. CDR3 nucleotides: TGTGCCAGCAGTTTAGAAGTTACTGAAGCTTTCTTT. Protein: CASSLEVTEAFF.

In its sample, this clonotype was seen a few times. The V and J genes are TRBV7-2 and TRBJ2-1, with D perhaps matching TRBD1 or TRBD2 (5 bases each). Trimming pared 0 bases from V and 6 bases from J, leaving 12 bases between. Germline CDR1 and CDR2: SGHTA and FQGNSA. This CDR3 region has 15 residues. The CDR3 DNA follows: TGTGCCAGCAGCTTAGCGTTCACAGGAGGCAATGAGCAGTTCTTC. Its translation: CASSLAFTGGNEQFF.

This clonotype has more than one count but fewer than ten. J is TRBJ1-2 and V is TRBV7-2; possibly TRBD1 for D (6 bases). Trimming cost V 1 base and J 4 bases, with 7 bases left between them. Germline V gives CDR1 SGHTA, CDR2 FQGNSA. The CDR3 contains 13 residues. Here the CDR3 DNA reads TGTGCCAGCAGCTTAGTGGGGGCCTATGGCTACACCTTC. This encodes CASSLVGAYGYTF.

In its sample, this clonotype was seen a few times. This chain uses TRBV29-1 with TRBJ2-7; D gene unclear. The CDR3 extends over 11 amino acids. CDR1 and CDR2 (germline): SQVTM, ANQGSEA. Trimming removed 6 bases from V and 6 bases from J, with 12 bases in between. CDR3 amino acids: CSVKDVGEQYF. The CDR3 DNA follows: TGCAGCGTAAAAGATGTGGGCGAGCAGTACTTC.

The chain recombines TRBV7-6 with TRBJ2-7; D may correspond to TRBD1 or TRBD2 (5 bases each). V was trimmed by 1 base and J by 4 bases, leaving 8 bases between them. The CDR3 runs to 13 residues. Per germline, CDR1 SGHVS and CDR2 FNYEAQ. CDR3 nucleotides: TGTGCCAGCAGCTTAGACGAGGGGTACGAGCAGTACTTC. The encoded protein is CASSLDEGYEQYF.